These 30 T cell receptor beta chains were all obtained from the same sample, sequenced in a study of blood T cell repertoires in COVID-19. TCRdb's copy holds only in-frame clones and misses some; the assay was immunoSEQ multiplex PCR. In the table there are nearly 300,000 clones, approximately 89% of which are singletons. Sequencing was performed on peripheral blood. Source of these receptors: a woman in her twenties or thirties who had recovered from COVID-19.

The V call is TRBV5-8, the J call TRBJ1-4; 8 bases align to TRBD1. V was pared by 3 bases and J by 11 bases, with 3 bases of the junction left unmatched. Germline lookup yields CDR1 SGHTS and CDR2 YDEGEE. This CDR3 region has 12 residues. The CDR3 DNA reads as TGTGCCAGCAGCTCGGACAGGGAGAAACTGTTTTTT. Translation gives CASSSDREKLFF.

CDR3 in amino acids: CASSQPVRNTEAFF. As DNA, the CDR3 is TGTGCCAGCAGTCAACCCGTGAGGAACACTGAAGCTTTCTTT. The chain is built from TRBV6-5 and TRBJ1-1; no definite D call. The CDR3 loop spans 14 amino acids. Trimming cost V 5 bases and J 1 base, with 11 bases left between them. Germline V gene data show CDR1 as MNHEY and CDR2 as SVGAGI.

V usage is TRBV4-1 and J usage is TRBJ1-4, with 7 nucleotides matching TRBD1. Per germline, CDR1 MGHRA and CDR2 YSYEKL. The CDR3 spans 16 residues. V shed 0 bases, J shed 6 bases, and the junction held 7 bases outside the gene matches. CDR3 protein: CASSQEGNRGDEKLFF. CDR3 DNA sequence: TGCGCCAGCAGCCAAGAAGGTAACAGGGGAGATGAAAAACTGTTTTTT.

The chain links TRBV18 to TRBJ1-5, with D perhaps matching TRBD1 (5 bases). V was trimmed by 6 bases and J by 3 bases, leaving 12 bases between them. This CDR3 is 14 amino acids long. CDR1 is KGHSH, CDR2 LQKENI, per germline. DNA of the CDR3: TGTGCCAGCTCTGGGGGGGGACCCAATCAGCCCCAGCATTTT. Its translation: CASSGGGPNQPQHF. Combining the CDR3 with reference TRBV18 and TRBJ1-5 gives the whole variable domain NAGVMQNPRHLVRRRGQEARLRCSPMKGHSHVYWYRQLPEEGLKFMVYLQKENIIDESGMPKERFSAEFPKEGPSILRIQQVVRGDSAAYFCASSGGGPNQPQHFGDGTRLSIL.

The J gene is TRBJ2-1, the V gene TRBV27; 12 bases are shared with TRBD2. The CDR3 totals 16 residues. CDR1 and CDR2 (germline): MNHEY, SMNVEV (reference sequence). The J segment lost 1 base and the V segment lost 6 bases, leaving 4 bases of the junction unmatched. CDR3 DNA sequence: TGTGCCAGCAGCCGCGGGACTAGCGGGTCCTACAATGAGCAGTTCTTC. This encodes CASSRGTSGSYNEQFF.

This chain connects TRBV20-1 to TRBJ2-1, with D possibly TRBD1 on 5 matching bases. Germline CDR1 is DFQATT and CDR2 is SNEGSKA (reference sequence). V shed 3 bases and J shed 8 bases, with 11 bases lying between them. The CDR3 is made up of 12 amino acids. The CDR3 protein is CSASLGLHEQFF. CDR3 DNA sequence: TGCAGTGCTAGTTTGGGGCTGCATGAGCAGTTCTTC.

The V and J genes are TRBV11-2 and TRBJ2-1, with D unresolved. The V and J ends lost 2 bases and 2 bases respectively, with 4 bases between them. The CDR3 consists of 13 residues. The germline gives CDR1 SGHAT, CDR2 FQNNGV. CDR3 sequence (DNA): TGTGCCAGCAGCTTACTAACCTACAATGAGCAGTTCTTC. Residues: CASSLLTYNEQFF.

In nucleotides, the CDR3 is TGTGCCAGCAGCCCCCGCCCCGGGAGCACCTATAATTCACCCCTCCACTTT. Residues: CASSPRPGSTYNSPLHF. The rearrangement links TRBV5-6 to TRBJ1-6; D uncertain. Trimming removed 4 bases at V and 2 bases at J, with 16 bases between. The germline V gene encodes CDR1 SGHDT and CDR2 YYEEEE. This CDR3 has 17 amino acids.

This clone has at least ten counts. The V call is TRBV4-2, the J call TRBJ1-5; TRBD1 might be the D (6 bases). The CDR3 runs to 15 residues. The germline gives CDR1 LGHNA, CDR2 YNFKEQ. V was shortened by 0 bases and J by 4 bases, with 10 bases between the two germline ends. The CDR3 DNA reads as TGTGCCAGCAGCCAAGAGGTGGGGGCAAATCAGCCCCAGCATTTT. Encoded protein: CASSQEVGANQPQHF.

The V gene is TRBV15, the J gene TRBJ1-2; 10 bases line up with TRBD1. V was pared by 0 bases and J by 8 bases, with 15 bases of the junction left unmatched. Germline V CDR1 and CDR2: LNHNV, YYDKDF (reference sequence). CDR3 size: 18 residues. CDR3 in DNA: TGTGCCACCAGCAGAGATCACACTGGGACAGGGGAGGGTATGGGCTACACCTTC. The encoded protein is CATSRDHTGTGEGMGYTF. The full variable domain, with the rest looked up from reference TRBV15 and TRBJ1-2, is DAMVIQNPRYQVTQFGKPVTLSCSQTLNHNVMYWYQQKSSQAPKLLFHYYDKDFNNEADTPDNFQSRRPNTSFCFLDIRSPGLGDTAMYLCATSRDHTGTGEGMGYTFGSGTRLTVV.

The genes are TRBV7-2 and TRBJ2-7; D is uncertain. V was pared by 4 bases and J by 0 bases, with 10 bases between. This CDR3 contains 14 residues. Germline V lookup: CDR1 SGHTA, CDR2 FQGNSA. This CDR3 is CASSWRVSSYEQYF. For the CDR3, the DNA is TGTGCCAGCAGCTGGAGAGTGAGCTCCTACGAGCAGTACTTC.

This chain joins TRBV7-3 and TRBJ2-1; D is ambiguous. This CDR3 has 12 residues. The V end was cut by 5 bases, the J end by 7 bases, with 9 bases between. CDR1 SGHTA and CDR2 FQGTGA come from the germline V gene. The CDR3 is CASSPLGNEQFF. In nucleotides, the CDR3 is TGTGCCAGCAGCCCCCTAGGAAATGAGCAGTTCTTC.

The chain has TRBV5-1 and TRBJ2-1, with 9 bases lining up with TRBD2. This CDR3 comprises 15 residues. After removal of 4 bases from V and 3 bases from J, the junction contained 5 bases not matched to a gene. The germline gives CDR1 SGHRS, CDR2 YFSETQ. CDR3 DNA: TGCGCCAGCAGCCGGACTAGCGCATTCTACAATGAGCAGTTCTTC. Encoded protein: CASSRTSAFYNEQFF.

This clone was counted between two and nine times. The J gene is TRBJ2-3, the V gene TRBV7-2, with TRBD2 matching 8 bases. V gave up 4 bases and J gave up 5 bases; unmatched junction bases: 5. Looked up from germline, CDR1 is SGHTA and CDR2 is FQGNSA. The CDR3 totals 14 residues. The CDR3 bases are TGTGCCAGCAGCTCGGGGGGGAAGATAGATACGCAGTATTTT. Amino acid sequence: CASSSGGKIDTQYF.

The V gene is TRBV7-2, the J gene TRBJ2-3, with D uncertain. CDR3 size: 15 residues. Deletions cut 3 bases from V and 5 bases from J, with 15 bases between. Germline loops: CDR1 SGHTA, CDR2 FQGNSA. The CDR3: CASSFRRISGDTQYF. The CDR3 DNA reads TGTGCCAGCAGCTTTCGGCGGATTTCGGGAGATACGCAGTATTTT.

The rearrangement uses TRBV7-8 and TRBJ1-1, with 8 nucleotides matching TRBD1. V shed 4 bases and J 4 bases; nucleotides not matched to a gene: 5. CDR1 SGHVS and CDR2 FQNEAQ come from the germline V gene. This CDR3 spans 14 amino acids. The CDR3 here is CASSYRQGSTEAFF. Here the CDR3 DNA reads TGTGCCAGCAGCTACAGACAGGGGAGCACTGAAGCTTTCTTT.

The chain combines TRBV2 with TRBJ1-1; perhaps TRBD1 as D (5 bases). The CDR3 runs to 13 residues. Germline values: CDR1 SNHLY, CDR2 FYNNEI. Trimming removed 8 bases at V and 3 bases at J, with 13 bases between. CDR3 sequence reads: CASQQGRDTEAFF. The CDR3 region has the DNA TGTGCCAGCCAGCAGGGCAGAGACACTGAAGCTTTCTTT.

By sample fraction, this clone is medium-sized. The CDR3 nucleotides read TGTGCCAGCAGTTCGACAGGGATTTCGTCGGAACTGTTTTTT. Residues: CASSSTGISSELFF. The chain recombines TRBV6-6 with TRBJ1-4, with 7 bases fitting TRBD1. This CDR3 contains 14 residues. Per the germline V gene, CDR1 is MNHNY and CDR2 is SVGAGI (reference sequence). J gave up 12 bases and V 4 bases, and 11 bases lay outside the gene matches.

V usage is TRBV28 and J usage is TRBJ1-6; D remains unclear. Germline V gives CDR1 MDHEN, CDR2 SYDVKM. This CDR3 has 14 amino acids. The ends were cut back, 6 bases at V and 7 bases at J, with 13 bases in the middle. The CDR3 loop is CASRDGSVNSPLHF. The CDR3, as DNA: TGTGCCAGCAGGGACGGGAGCGTCAATTCACCCCTCCACTTT.

The chain joins TRBV5-6 to TRBJ1-2, with 8 positions matching TRBD1. V trimming: 4 bases; J trimming: 8 bases; junction bases outside the gene matches: 4. The CDR3 spans 12 residues. Germline V gene sequence: CDR1 SGHDT, CDR2 YYEEEE. CDR3 sequence reads: CASSPGTGGYTF. The CDR3 DNA reads as TGTGCCAGCAGCCCTGGGACAGGCGGCTACACCTTC.

The genes are TRBV28 and TRBJ1-1; 9 nucleotides match TRBD1. J gave up 1 base and V 5 bases, and 5 bases lay outside the gene matches. The CDR3 loop spans 15 amino acids. Germline loops: CDR1 MDHEN, CDR2 SYDVKM. This chain's CDR3 is CASSEQGASNTEAFF. CDR3 DNA: TGTGCCAGCAGTGAACAGGGGGCGTCGAACACTGAAGCTTTCTTT.

This chain connects TRBV5-6 to TRBJ1-5; no clear D. Germline V gives CDR1 SGHDT, CDR2 YYEEEE. This CDR3 contains 15 residues. V was shortened by 4 bases and J by 7 bases, with 18 bases between the two germline ends. The CDR3 DNA reads TGTGCCAGCAGCCCACTACGAGGGAAAGGCCAGCCCCAGCATTTT. Residues: CASSPLRGKGQPQHF.

This chain links TRBV5-1 with TRBJ2-3; D call uncertain. The CDR3 has 14 amino acids. Trimming removed 4 bases at V and 4 bases at J, with 13 bases between. Germline V gene lookup returns CDR1 SGHRS and CDR2 YFSETQ. The CDR3 DNA sequence: TGCGCCAGCAGCCCGGGTGCCTCTTCAGATACGCAGTATTTT. Residues: CASSPGASSDTQYF.

V gene TRBV28 combines with J gene TRBJ1-1; a weak D match, TRBD1 (5 bases). Trimming pared 7 bases from V and 5 bases from J, leaving 17 bases between. Germline V gives CDR1 MDHEN, CDR2 SYDVKM. This CDR3 comprises 14 residues. DNA for the CDR3: TGTGCCAGCACCGACCCCAGGGATCTTACTGAAGCTTTCTTT. It encodes CASTDPRDLTEAFF.

This clone was observed a handful of times. The chain links TRBV6-5 to TRBJ2-2; unclear D gene. The CDR3 runs 14 residues. The germline V gene encodes CDR1 MNHEY and CDR2 SVGAGI. Deletions cut 1 base from V and 5 bases from J, with 8 bases between. The CDR3 nucleotides read TGTGCCAGCAGTTACTACGGCAGGACCGGGGAGCTGTTTTTT. The encoded protein is CASSYYGRTGELFF.

V and J are TRBV4-3 and TRBJ1-2; D is perhaps TRBD1 (5 bases). This CDR3 has 15 residues. Germline lookup yields CDR1 LGHNA and CDR2 YSLEER. V gave up 0 bases and J gave up 2 bases, with 10 bases separating them. DNA of the CDR3: TGCGCCAGCAGCCAAGAAGGGGCAGGGAACTATGGCTACACCTTC. Protein: CASSQEGAGNYGYTF.

This clone came up a few times. The chain joins TRBV4-2 to TRBJ1-4; no clear D gene. CDR3 length: 15 residues. Trimming pared 2 bases from V and 0 bases from J, leaving 7 bases between. Per germline, CDR1 LGHNA and CDR2 YNFKEQ. The CDR3 DNA sequence: TGTGCCAGCAGCCAAACCCCAGCAACTAATGAAAAACTGTTTTTT. This translates into CASSQTPATNEKLFF.

The chain recombines TRBV30 with TRBJ1-1; D is undetermined. CDR3 length equals 12 residues. The germline V gene encodes CDR1 GTSNPN and CDR2 SVGIG (reference sequence). Trimming removed 2 bases at V and 2 bases at J, with 6 bases between. The CDR3 is CAWSRSNTEAFF. In nucleotides, the CDR3 is TGTGCCTGGAGTCGGAGCAACACTGAAGCTTTCTTT.

This clone is a singleton in its sample. This sequence joins TRBV28 and TRBJ2-7; unclear D gene. Germline CDR1 MDHEN, CDR2 SYDVKM. Trimming left V 6 bases short and J 4 bases short, with 4 bases between. CDR3 size: 10 residues. CDR3 nucleotides: TGTGCCAGCAGGCTATACGAGCAGTACTTC. This sequence encodes CASRLYEQYF. The whole variable domain, remainder taken from reference TRBV28 and TRBJ2-7, is DVKVTQSSRYLVKRTGEKVFLECVQDMDHENMFWYRQDPGLGLRLIYFSYDVKMKEKGDIPEGYSVSREKKERFSLILESASTNQTSMYLCASRLYEQYFGPGTRLTVT.

The chain has TRBV3-1 (or the pseudogene TRBV3-2) and TRBJ1-5; TRBD1 agrees at 10 bases. With V trimmed by 2 bases and J by 5 bases, 6 bases remained unmatched. The CDR3 totals 16 residues. The germline gives CDR1 LGHDT, CDR2 YNNKEL (reference sequence). CDR3 residues: CASSQYGTGADQPQHF. The CDR3 nucleotides read TGTGCCAGCAGCCAATACGGGACAGGGGCCGATCAGCCCCAGCATTTT.